The 29 T cell receptor beta chains reported below all come from one sample, sequenced in a study of blood T cell repertoires in COVID-19. Profiled with immunoSEQ multiplex PCR; TCRdb holds only in-frame clones, not every one. The sample lists approximately 670,000 clones, approximately 90% occurring once. The source material was peripheral blood. Every receptor here comes from a young woman with acute or convalescent COVID-19.

This chain links TRBV24-1 with TRBJ1-1; 9 bases map to TRBD1. CDR1 KGHDR and CDR2 SFDVKD come from the germline V gene. The CDR3 is 15 residues long. J was trimmed by 1 base and V by 10 bases; bases with no gene match: 9. CDR3 residues: CATATGTGTNTEAFF. CDR3 coding DNA: TGTGCCACAGCTACCGGGACAGGGACGAACACTGAAGCTTTCTTT.

V usage is TRBV6-5 and J usage is TRBJ2-3; 8 bases agree with TRBD2. The CDR3 is made up of 16 amino acids. With 4 bases clipped from V and 1 base from J, the junction kept 7 bases outside the gene matches. The V gene's germline CDR1 is MNHEY and CDR2 SVGAGI. As DNA, the CDR3 is TGTGCCAGCAGTTCCCCCCGGGGGGGACGCACAGATACGCAGTATTTT. Its protein product is CASSSPRGGRTDTQYF.

V and J are TRBV7-9 and TRBJ1-1; D gene ambiguous. V lost 6 bases and J lost 0, with 14 bases in between. Looked up from germline, CDR1 is SEHNR and CDR2 is FQNEAQ (reference sequence). The CDR3 runs 15 residues. The CDR3 loop reads CASSPIRVLNTEAFF. The CDR3 DNA reads TGTGCCAGCAGTCCGATTCGGGTCCTGAACACTGAAGCTTTCTTT.

V is TRBV29-1 and J is TRBJ2-7, with 9 bases that match TRBD1. V lost 1 base to trimming and J lost 3 bases; unmatched junction nucleotides: 4. Germline CDR1 and CDR2: SQVTM and ANQGSEA. The CDR3 runs to 14 residues. DNA for the CDR3: TGCAGCGTTGAAGGGGGACAGGGATACTACGAGCAGTACTTC. It encodes CSVEGGQGYYEQYF.

V and J are TRBV9 and TRBJ2-3; D might be TRBD1 (5 bases). Trimming cost V 2 bases and J 0 bases, with 16 bases left between them. The germline V gene encodes CDR1 SGDLS and CDR2 YYNGEE. The CDR3 runs to 17 residues. The CDR3, as DNA: TGTGCCAGCAGCGTGCCCCTCGCAGGGCCTAGCACAGATACGCAGTATTTT. It codes for CASSVPLAGPSTDTQYF.

The chain recombines TRBV12-3 or TRBV12-4 with TRBJ1-2; D is unclear. The V end was cut by 7 bases, the J end by 0 bases, with 9 bases between. There are 13 residues in the CDR3. The CDR3 sequence: CASNRGANYGYTF. The CDR3 DNA reads as TGTGCCAGCAACCGCGGGGCTAACTATGGCTACACCTTC.

The V gene is TRBV2, the J gene TRBJ2-3, with 11 bases fitting TRBD1. Losses at the gene ends were 7 bases for V and 1 base for J; bases not matched to a gene: 4. CDR1 and CDR2 (germline): SNHLY, FYNNEI. The CDR3 extends over 15 amino acids. The CDR3 spells CASKRGQGGTDTQYF. The DNA of the CDR3 is TGTGCCAGCAAGAGGGGACAGGGGGGCACAGATACGCAGTATTTT.

The rearrangement uses TRBV2 and TRBJ1-4; 9 bases are shared with TRBD1. V dropped 4 bases and J dropped 7; count of bases not matched to a gene: 10. In germline, CDR1 is SNHLY, CDR2 FYNNEI. The CDR3 is 16 residues long. The CDR3 DNA sequence: TGTGCCAGCAGTGGTAGGGACAGGGCTATCCTTGAAAAACTGTTTTTT. It codes for CASSGRDRAILEKLFF.

The V call is TRBV4-3, the J call TRBJ1-6; no definite D call. The V gene lost 4 bases and the J gene lost 7 bases, with 8 bases spanning the gap. Germline CDR1 is LGHNA and CDR2 is YSLEER. CDR3 size: 13 residues. The CDR3 loop reads CASSPRGNSPLHF. In DNA form, the CDR3 reads TGCGCCAGCAGCCCGCGGGGAAATTCACCCCTCCACTTT.

V gene TRBV13 combines with J gene TRBJ1-3; D may be TRBD1 (5 bases). This CDR3 spans 15 amino acids. Trimming stripped 3 bases from V and 0 bases from J, with 9 bases between. Germline assignment: CDR1 PRHDT and CDR2 FYEKMQ (reference sequence). CDR3 sequence (DNA): TGTGCCAGCAGCTTTGGGAGGGGCTCTGGAAACACCATATATTTT. Its translation: CASSFGRGSGNTIYF.

This clone appeared once. The V call is TRBV30, the J call TRBJ1-2, with D hard to call. Per the germline V gene, CDR1 is GTSNPN and CDR2 is SVGIG (reference sequence). Trimming pared 0 bases from V and 2 bases from J, leaving 16 bases between. The CDR3 totals 16 residues. In nucleotides, the CDR3 is TGTGCCTGGAGTGTAGGAGGGAGGACGGCGAACTATGGCTACACCTTC. Its protein is CAWSVGGRTANYGYTF.

This chain links TRBV7-2 with TRBJ2-1, with D perhaps matching TRBD2 (6 bases). CDR1 is SGHTA and CDR2 is FQGNSA in the germline V gene. Trimming cost V 4 bases and J 5 bases, with 12 bases left between them. The CDR3 has 14 amino acids. The CDR3 coding sequence is TGTGCCAGCAGCTCCCGGGACTGGGACAATGAGCAGTTCTTC. The encoded protein is CASSSRDWDNEQFF.

The gene calls are TRBV4-3 and TRBJ1-6; no clear D. This CDR3 has 15 amino acids. The germline V gene has CDR1 LGHNA and CDR2 YSLEER. Between the trimmed V and J ends, which lost 4 bases and 5 bases, there was a span of 12 bases. The CDR3 protein is CASSPGGVNNSPLHF. CDR3 DNA sequence: TGCGCCAGCAGCCCTGGCGGAGTGAATAATTCACCCCTCCACTTT.

This clone was seen just once. The V gene is TRBV5-6, the J gene TRBJ2-3, with TRBD2 identical over 9 bases. Per germline, CDR1 SGHDT and CDR2 YYEEEE. V lost 1 base and J lost 4; bases outside the gene matches: 7. The CDR3 consists of 16 residues. Written as DNA, the CDR3 is TGTGCCAGCAGCTTGTTTAGCGGGGGTTGGGCAGATACGCAGTATTTT. This translates into CASSLFSGGWADTQYF.

The chain is built from TRBV5-5 and TRBJ1-5; tentatively, D is TRBD1 (5 bases). The CDR3 contains 15 residues. CDR1 and CDR2 (germline): SGHKS, YYEKEE (reference sequence). V was clipped by 4 bases and J by 8 bases, with 19 bases between them. CDR3 in DNA: TGTGCCAGCAGCATCGGGACCGACGGGAGGGAGCCCCAGCATTTT. This encodes CASSIGTDGREPQHF.

The chain employs TRBV5-8 and TRBJ1-5; a possible D gene is TRBD1 (5 bases). Germline V gene data show CDR1 as SGHTS and CDR2 as YDEGEE. CDR3 length: 16 amino acids. Trimming took off 0 bases at V and 0 bases at J, with 10 bases between the two ends. CDR3: CASSLGQGYSNQPQHF. CDR3 DNA: TGTGCCAGCAGCTTGGGGCAGGGATATAGCAATCAGCCCCAGCATTTT. Full variable domain (remainder filled in from reference TRBV5-8 and TRBJ1-5): EAGVTQSPTHLIKTRGQQATLRCSPISGHTSVYWYQQALGLGLQFLLWYDEGEERNRGNFPPRFSGRQFPNYSSELNVNALELEDSALYLCASSLGQGYSNQPQHFGDGTRLSIL.

The J gene is TRBJ2-1, the V gene TRBV7-6, with D uncertain. V was pared by 5 bases and J by 10 bases, with 9 bases between. Germline assignment: CDR1 SGHVS and CDR2 FNYEAQ. This CDR3 contains 11 residues. The CDR3 sequence: CASSLSWEQFF. In DNA, the CDR3 is TGTGCCAGCAGCCTAAGTTGGGAGCAGTTCTTC.

The table lists this clone with a few counts. This sequence joins TRBV28 and TRBJ1-2; TRBD1 might be the D (5 bases). Trimming cost V 8 bases and J 7 bases, with 20 bases left between them. Germline V lookup: CDR1 MDHEN, CDR2 SYDVKM. This CDR3 has 14 residues. CDR3 nucleotide sequence: TGTGCCAGCGTGCCGGGCTACTCAGGGCCTGGCTACACCTTC. Its protein is CASVPGYSGPGYTF.

The J gene is TRBJ1-5, the V gene TRBV5-8, with a weak D call TRBD1 (5 bases). This CDR3 spans 15 amino acids. V was cut by 1 base and J by 6 bases, with 14 bases left in between. From germline, CDR1 is SGHTS and CDR2 YDEGEE. This CDR3 reads CASSLYRTGGQPQHF. The CDR3, as DNA: TGTGCCAGCAGCTTGTACAGGACCGGGGGTCAGCCCCAGCATTTT.

The gene calls are TRBV2 and TRBJ1-5; 9 bases match TRBD1. J was trimmed by 7 bases and V by 1 base; bases with no gene match: 5. This CDR3 has 15 amino acids. Per germline, CDR1 SNHLY and CDR2 FYNNEI. The CDR3 here is CASSEGDRVRQPQHF. The CDR3 DNA reads as TGTGCCAGCAGTGAAGGGGACAGGGTTCGGCAGCCCCAGCATTTT.

The chain employs TRBV27 and TRBJ2-7, with D possibly being TRBD1 (6 bases). The CDR3 loop spans 14 amino acids. V gave up 6 bases and J gave up 5 bases, with 17 bases separating them. Germline V CDR1 and CDR2: MNHEY, SMNVEV (reference sequence). CDR3 sequence reads: CASSRYRASDEQYF. For the CDR3, the DNA is TGTGCCAGCAGCCGCTACAGGGCGTCCGACGAGCAGTACTTC.

This sequence joins TRBV9 and TRBJ2-3, with 7 bases identical to TRBD2. The CDR3 consists of 17 residues. Looked up from germline, CDR1 is SGDLS and CDR2 is YYNGEE. The V and J ends lost 0 bases and 5 bases, in that order; junction bases with no gene match: 12. DNA for the CDR3: TGTGCCAGCAGCGTAGATGGGCGGGGGATCCGCGGAGATACGCAGTATTTT. Protein sequence: CASSVDGRGIRGDTQYF.

This sequence joins TRBV5-8 and TRBJ1-2; 7 bases match TRBD1. Germline CDR1 and CDR2: SGHTS and YDEGEE. CDR3 length: 12 amino acids. V lost 5 bases and J lost 6; bases outside the gene matches: 4. The CDR3 DNA sequence: TGTGCCAGCAGGACGACAGGGCATGGCTACACCTTC. Protein: CASRTTGHGYTF.

The genes are TRBV5-8 and TRBJ1-5; a possible D gene is TRBD1 (5 bases). The CDR3 runs to 16 residues. The germline V and J ends were trimmed by 1 base and 3 bases, with 14 bases remaining between them. The V gene's germline CDR1 is SGHTS and CDR2 YDEGEE. CDR3 region: CASSLRQTGVNQPQHF. The CDR3, as DNA: TGTGCCAGCAGCTTGAGGCAAACGGGGGTCAATCAGCCCCAGCATTTT. Full variable domain (missing parts from reference TRBV5-8 and TRBJ1-5): EAGVTQSPTHLIKTRGQQATLRCSPISGHTSVYWYQQALGLGLQFLLWYDEGEERNRGNFPPRFSGRQFPNYSSELNVNALELEDSALYLCASSLRQTGVNQPQHFGDGTRLSIL.

V is TRBV29-1 and J is TRBJ2-2, with a weak D call TRBD2 (5 bases). With 4 bases removed from V and 6 bases from J, the gap between germline ends came to 18 bases. CDR1 is SQVTM and CDR2 is ANQGSEA in the germline V gene. This CDR3 region has 15 residues. CDR3 residues: CSVGAGPTFAGELFF. Here the CDR3 DNA reads TGCAGCGTTGGGGCGGGTCCTACCTTCGCCGGGGAGCTGTTTTTT.

The chain uses TRBV13 and TRBJ1-6, with D possibly matching TRBD1 (6 bases). The CDR3 loop spans 17 amino acids. The V gene lost 3 bases and the J gene lost 0 bases, with 12 bases spanning the gap. The V gene's germline CDR1 is PRHDT and CDR2 FYEKMQ (reference sequence). This CDR3 reads CASSFTGKSSYNSPLHF. CDR3 DNA: TGTGCCAGCAGCTTTACAGGGAAAAGCTCCTATAATTCACCCCTCCACTTT.

The rearrangement joins TRBV9 to TRBJ1-2; a weak D match, TRBD1 (5 bases). V lost 0 bases to trimming and J lost 7 bases, with 22 bases between them. Germline V gene data show CDR1 as SGDLS and CDR2 as YYNGEE. This CDR3 contains 17 residues. The CDR3 region is CASSVATWGGSSSGYTF. In DNA form, the CDR3 reads TGTGCCAGCAGCGTAGCTACTTGGGGGGGTTCTTCCTCTGGCTACACCTTC.

The chain uses TRBV28 and TRBJ2-7; D unclear. This CDR3 region has 13 residues. V shed 3 bases and J shed 0 bases, with 6 bases lying between them. The V gene's germline CDR1 is MDHEN and CDR2 SYDVKM. CDR3 residues: CASSFSLSYEQYF. CDR3 nucleotide sequence: TGTGCCAGCAGTTTTTCTCTCTCCTACGAGCAGTACTTC. Full variable domain (missing parts from reference TRBV28 and TRBJ2-7): DVKVTQSSRYLVKRTGEKVFLECVQDMDHENMFWYRQDPGLGLRLIYFSYDVKMKEKGDIPEGYSVSREKKERFSLILESASTNQTSMYLCASSFSLSYEQYFGPGTRLTVT.

The chain joins TRBV28 to TRBJ1-3, with D possibly being TRBD1 (6 bases). V lost 3 bases and J 7 bases, leaving 10 bases between the germline ends. This CDR3 is 13 amino acids long. The germline V gene encodes CDR1 MDHEN and CDR2 SYDVKM. CDR3 amino acids: CASSLGRGNTIYF. CDR3 coding DNA: TGTGCCAGCAGTTTGGGGAGGGGGAACACCATATATTTT.